This TCR beta chain was identified in a study of cytomegalovirus exposure and HLA in healthy donors. The overall study: Earlier results showed roughly 120 million unique TCR beta sequences derived from around 170 million T cells. Whole-study results and caveats: Likely technical artifact: a cluster of highly shared sequence variants. Associated with HLA alleles at 0.05 false discovery rate in a later analysis were 16,951 TCR beta sequences.

60 Vbeta and 13 Jbeta primers were used in PCR. Generated by immunoSEQ multiplex PCR, the TCRdb table keeps only in-frame clones and is missing some. The sample table includes approximately 96,000 clones. A word on this clone: The antigen is unknown.

V was pared by 5 bases and J by 1 base, with 3 bases of the junction left unmatched. The CDR3 loop spans 14 amino acids. Germline assignment: CDR1 LNHNV and CDR2 YYDKDF (reference sequence). This sequence was found in a girl aged 5-17 years in good health and CMV-seropositive. The chain uses TRBV15 and TRBJ2-5; 8 bases line up with TRBD2. Sequencing was performed on PBMCs. Written as DNA, the CDR3 is TGTGCCACCAGCCTAGCGGGCGGCCAAGAGACCCAGTACTTC. It encodes CATSLAGGQETQYF.